These 6 T cell receptor beta chains share one sample of origin, sequenced in a study of blood T cell repertoires in COVID-19. Clones were sequenced by immunoSEQ multiplex PCR, and TCRdb holds only the in-frame ones, with some missing. The table includes some 240,000 clones, around 86% detected once. Sequencing was carried out using peripheral blood. These receptors all stem from a man in his fifties or sixties who had recovered from COVID-19.

J is TRBJ2-3 and V is TRBV29-1, with a possible D match to TRBD1 (5 bases). V was cut by 4 bases and J by 2 bases, with 19 bases left in between. CDR1 and CDR2 from the germline V gene are SQVTM and ANQGSEA. CDR3 length: 16 amino acids. The CDR3 DNA reads as TGCAGCGTTGTGCCCAGGGTGACAGACATCACAGATACGCAGTATTTT. Translating it yields CSVVPRVTDITDTQYF.

The chain couples TRBV5-1 to TRBJ1-2, with D perhaps matching TRBD1 (6 bases). The CDR3 length is 15 residues. CDR1 and CDR2 from the germline V gene are SGHRS and YFSETQ. V gave up 2 bases and J gave up 6 bases, with 17 bases separating them. CDR3 loop: CASSLWGQVMDGYTF. In DNA, the CDR3 is TGCGCCAGCAGCTTATGGGGACAAGTTATGGATGGCTACACCTTC.

The chain employs TRBV7-8 and TRBJ1-1, with D perhaps TRBD1 (6 bases). CDR3 length equals 17 residues. The germline CDR1 and CDR2 sequences are SGHVS and FQNEAQ. V was pared by 1 base and J by 4 bases, with 19 bases between. CDR3 loop: CASSLEGRGLSTTEAFF. The CDR3 bases are TGTGCCAGCAGCTTAGAGGGCAGGGGCCTTTCGACCACTGAAGCTTTCTTT.

This clone was found once. The rearrangement joins TRBV7-3 to TRBJ2-3; 12 positions agree with TRBD1. The CDR3 runs to 17 residues. The V gene end was trimmed by 5 bases and the J gene end by 2 bases; junction bases not matched to a gene: 8. From germline, CDR1 is SGHTA and CDR2 FQGTGA. In DNA form, the CDR3 reads TGTGCCAGCAGCCTCAACCCGGGACAGGGGGCCACAGATACGCAGTATTTT. Translation gives CASSLNPGQGATDTQYF.

The rearrangement uses TRBV28 and TRBJ1-1, with 7 bases fitting TRBD1. Germline CDR1 and CDR2: MDHEN and SYDVKM. The trim removed 2 bases at V and 7 bases at J, leaving 10 bases unmatched. This CDR3 comprises 15 residues. The CDR3: CASSLEAGGRIEAFF. In DNA form, the CDR3 reads TGTGCCAGCAGTTTAGAGGCAGGGGGGCGCATTGAAGCTTTCTTT. Based on the CDR3 plus reference TRBV28 and TRBJ1-1, the full variable domain is DVKVTQSSRYLVKRTGEKVFLECVQDMDHENMFWYRQDPGLGLRLIYFSYDVKMKEKGDIPEGYSVSREKKERFSLILESASTNQTSMYLCASSLEAGGRIEAFFGQGTRLTVV.

V usage is TRBV19 and J usage is TRBJ2-7, with 9 nucleotides matching TRBD2. Trimming at V came to 5 bases and at J to 4 bases, leaving 12 bases not matched to a gene. The length of the CDR3 is 16 residues. Germline CDR1 reads LNHDA; CDR2 reads SQIVND (reference sequence). CDR3 residues: CASSSLGGRDVYEQYF. The CDR3 coding sequence is TGTGCCAGTAGTTCACTTGGCGGGAGGGACGTTTACGAGCAGTACTTC.